These 18 T cell receptor beta chains were sequenced from one sample in a study of spatial heterogeneity in lung cancer (dated by TCRdb to between 2018 and 2021). Library creation used 5' RACE. The run used a NextSeq 500. TCRdb reanalyzed the raw reads on its own, using fastp at Q25 for trimming and MiXCR for clone calling, and kept in-frame beta chains. For every CDR3 protein sequence, its rows merge into one entry that carries the most common genes and DNA. A total of tens of thousands of distinct CDR3 sequences appear in this sample, about 12% of them only once. The ten top clones hold about 41% of the sample. The meaning of the sample's time point label: sample taken at primary tumor resection. Without any cell sorting, TCR sequencing was performed on whole RNA extracted either from tumor and nontumor lung tissue or from cryopreserved PBMC samples. The material was PBMCs, obtained at surgery. The source of these receptors is a male donor with early-stage non-small cell lung cancer.

The CDR3 nucleotides read TGTGCCACGGGTAAAATCTCCTACGAGCAGTACTTC. It encodes CATGKISYEQYF. This chain links TRBV28 with TRBJ2-7; D unresolved. Germline lookup yields CDR1 MDHEN and CDR2 SYDVKM. This CDR3 comprises 12 residues. V lost 10 bases, J lost 0 bases, and 10 bases lay in between.

This chain links TRBV20-1 with TRBJ2-7; 8 nucleotides align to TRBD1. This CDR3 region has 14 residues. V was pared by 0 bases and J by 2 bases, with 3 bases of the junction left unmatched. The germline CDR1 and CDR2 sequences are DFQATT and SNEGSKA (reference sequence). The CDR3: CSAREGQGTYEQYF. The CDR3 DNA sequence: TGCAGTGCTAGAGAAGGACAGGGCACCTACGAGCAGTACTTC.

This clonotype was detected a few times. The V and J genes are TRBV24-1 and TRBJ1-2; no clear D gene. Germline loops: CDR1 KGHDR, CDR2 SFDVKD. V lost 5 bases, J lost 5 bases, and 17 bases lay in between. The CDR3 is 15 residues long. The CDR3 protein is CATSGDGRRNYGYTF. DNA for the CDR3: TGTGCCACCAGTGGGGATGGCAGGAGGAATTATGGCTACACCTTC.

This chain connects TRBV12-3 or TRBV12-4 to TRBJ1-6, with D perhaps TRBD1 (5 bases). V dropped 1 base and J dropped 10 bases, with 17 bases sitting between them. The CDR3 is made up of 16 amino acids. The CDR3: CASSLGEGRASSPLHF. Written as DNA, the CDR3 is TGTGCCAGCAGTTTAGGTGAGGGCAGGGCCAGCTCACCCCTCCACTTT.

With respect to this clonotype: This may come from a read error, since a much larger clone is one base off. The chain is built from TRBV10-3 and TRBJ1-1, with a possible D match to TRBD1 (5 bases). The CDR3 loop spans 14 amino acids. V lost 8 bases and J lost 4, with 17 bases in between. In germline, CDR1 is ENHRY, CDR2 SYGVKD. CDR3 loop: CAIGGSEIGTEAFF. The CDR3 DNA follows: TGTGCCATCGGGGGATCCGAAATAGGCACTGAAGCTTTCTTT.

This clonotype was picked up a small number of times. V and J are TRBV6-1 and TRBJ2-5; 10 positions agree with TRBD2. V was clipped by 6 bases and J by 2 bases; unmatched bases: 9. This CDR3 is 16 amino acids long. The V gene's germline CDR1 is MNHNS and CDR2 SASEGT. CDR3 in amino acids: CASSTLAGGFQETQYF. In DNA form, the CDR3 reads TGTGCCAGCAGCACCTTAGCGGGGGGATTTCAAGAGACCCAGTACTTC.

V gene TRBV19 combines with J gene TRBJ2-1, with TRBD2 matching 12 bases. The CDR3 totals 16 residues. J lost 9 bases, V lost 3 bases, and 9 bases had no gene match. Germline V gene lookup returns CDR1 LNHDA and CDR2 SQIVND (reference sequence). CDR3 protein: CASSILTSGGFGEQFF. The CDR3 DNA follows: TGTGCCAGTAGTATTCTGACTAGCGGGGGTTTCGGTGAGCAGTTCTTC.

This clonotype was picked up a small number of times. J is TRBJ2-5 and V is TRBV13; 8 bases map to TRBD2. CDR1 and CDR2 (germline): PRHDT, FYEKMQ (reference sequence). This CDR3 is built from 14 residues. V trimming: 4 bases; J trimming: 5 bases; junction bases outside the gene matches: 6. CDR3 nucleotides: TGTGCCAGCAGCTCAGGACTAGCTAGTGAGACCCAGTACTTC. This translates into CASSSGLASETQYF. Combining the CDR3 with reference TRBV13 and TRBJ2-5 gives the whole variable domain AAGVIQSPRHLIKEKRETATLKCYPIPRHDTVYWYQQGPGQDPQFLISFYEKMQSDKGSIPDRFSAQQFSDYHSELNMSSLELGDSALYFCASSSGLASETQYFGPGTRLLVL.

The chain is built from TRBV12-3 or TRBV12-4 and TRBJ2-1, with D perhaps TRBD1 or TRBD2 (5 bases each). The V and J ends lost 6 bases and 10 bases respectively, with 13 bases between them. This CDR3 contains 12 residues. The CDR3 DNA reads TGTGCCAGCAGCGTTTTCCGGGACGAGCAGTTCTTC. It specifies CASSVFRDEQFF.

This clonotype was seen a few times. The rearrangement links TRBV21-1 to TRBJ2-7. TRBV21-1 is a recognized pseudogene. The CDR3 length is 12 residues. CDR3 sequence: CASSKPRYEQYF. CDR3 bases: TGTGCCAGCAGCAAACCCAGATACGAGCAGTACTTC.

This clonotype was seen only a few times. One end of the junction fails to match germline, which may point to a read error. The chain is built from TRBV7-7 and TRBJ2-5; 11 nucleotides match TRBD2. Looked up from germline, CDR1 is SSHAT and CDR2 is FNYEAQ (reference sequence). This CDR3 has 16 amino acids. CDR3 residues: CASSVGLAGIQETQYF. The CDR3 DNA reads TGTGCTAGCAGCGTAGGACTAGCGGGTATCCAAGAGACCCAGTACTTC.

The rearrangement links TRBV2 to TRBJ2-5, with 12 bases fitting TRBD1. The J segment lost 1 base and the V segment lost 5 bases, leaving 2 bases of the junction unmatched. Germline V gene sequence: CDR1 SNHLY, CDR2 FYNNEI. This CDR3 has 15 residues. The CDR3, as DNA: TGTGCCAGCAGTACGGGACAGGGGGCCCAAGAGACCCAGTACTTC. It yields the protein CASSTGQGAQETQYF.

There are many counts of this clonotype. This chain uses TRBV5-1 with TRBJ1-1; D remains unclear. This CDR3 has 15 amino acids. The germline CDR1 and CDR2 sequences are SGHRS and YFSETQ. Trimming removed 0 bases from V and 6 bases from J, with 15 bases in between. CDR3 loop: CASSLDGGRRSEAFF. CDR3 in DNA: TGCGCCAGCAGCTTGGATGGAGGGAGGAGATCTGAAGCTTTCTTT.

This clonotype was picked up a small number of times. CDR3 residues: CASSADRASTDTQYF. DNA for the CDR3: TGTGCCAGCAGCGCCGACAGGGCTAGCACAGATACGCAGTATTTT. The V and J genes are TRBV9 and TRBJ2-3; 7 positions agree with TRBD1. The CDR3 sequence is 15 residues long. V was pared by 3 bases and J by 0 bases, with 4 bases of the junction left unmatched. The V gene's germline CDR1 is SGDLS and CDR2 YYNGEE.

This clonotype has just a few counts. The rearrangement links TRBV20-1 to TRBJ2-7, with a weak D call TRBD1 (5 bases). The CDR3 is made up of 14 amino acids. Germline CDR1 DFQATT, CDR2 SNEGSKA (reference sequence). The V end was cut by 0 bases, the J end by 2 bases, with 11 bases between. CDR3 loop: CSARDLQGPYEQYF. The CDR3 DNA follows: TGCAGTGCTAGAGATCTTCAGGGCCCCTACGAGCAGTACTTC.

This clonotype was recorded a few times. The CDR3 spells CASSLKGALETQYF. In DNA, the CDR3 is TGTGCCAGCAGCTTGAAGGGGGCCCTCGAGACCCAGTACTTC. The rearrangement uses TRBV5-4 and TRBJ2-5; 7 positions match TRBD1. CDR1 is SGHNT and CDR2 is YYREEE in the germline V gene (reference sequence). This CDR3 spans 14 amino acids. V lost 1 base to trimming and J lost 5 bases; unmatched junction nucleotides: 5.

V and J are TRBV27 and TRBJ2-5, with TRBD1 as a possible D gene (6 bases). Trimming removed 2 bases from V and 4 bases from J, with 11 bases in between. The length of the CDR3 is 14 residues. From germline, CDR1 is MNHEY and CDR2 SMNVEV (reference sequence). The CDR3 reads CASSLRVGGETQYF. The CDR3 DNA is TGTGCCAGCAGTTTAAGGGTAGGGGGAGAGACCCAGTACTTC.

The chain has TRBV7-2 and TRBJ2-3; 7 bases fit TRBD2. With 4 bases clipped from V and 7 bases from J, the junction kept 11 bases outside the gene matches. The CDR3 runs 15 residues. Germline V gene lookup returns CDR1 SGHTA and CDR2 FQGNSA. The CDR3: CASSWASGTENTQYF. The CDR3 DNA follows: TGTGCCAGCAGCTGGGCCAGCGGGACGGAGAATACGCAGTATTTT.